These T cell receptor beta chains were read from a single sample in a study of CD8+CD57+ T cells in acquired aplastic anemia. TCRdb processed the reads anew with MiXCR; each CDR3 protein has one entry. The data show some 410,000 distinct CDR3 sequences, just under 70% seen once. Sequenced: sorted CD4+, CD8+, or CD8+CD57+ T cells (not recorded which) from PBMCs. Receptors originate from a human donor in good health, serving as a control. The CDR3 runs from the conserved cysteine through the conserved F or W. D genes are given only for firm matches. Rows may omit the clone size; those that give it use once, few, many or a size class.

j_gene | v_gene | abundance | d_gene | CDR3nt | CDR3aa
TRBJ1-2 | TRBV7-9 | few | NA | TGTGCCAGCAGACCCATGACAGACGCTAACTATGGCTACACCTTC | CASRPMTDANYGYTF
TRBJ1-1 | TRBV7-2 | many | NA | TGTGCCAGCAGCTTTTCTTCGGTAGGTGTGAACACTGAAGCTTTCTTT | CASSFSSVGVNTEAFF
TRBJ1-2 | TRBV29-1 | NA | NA | TGCGGTTCTGATCAGGGTAATGGCTACACCTTC | CGSDQGNGYTF
TRBJ2-7 | TRBV7-2 | NA | NA | TGTGCCAGCAGCCCGTGCCGGGACGAGGGACACTTC | CASSPCRDEGHF
TRBJ1-4 | TRBV5-1 | many | NA | TGCGCCAGCAGCCTTGGGGGCACAATTAATGAAAAACTGTTTTTT | CASSLGGTINEKLFF
TRBJ1-1 | TRBV7-3 | NA | TRBD1 | TGTGCCAGCAGCTGCGGAGGGGGCGGTATAGCTTTCTTT | CASSCGGGGIAFF
TRBJ2-7 | TRBV6-5 | many | TRBD2 | TGTGCCAGCAGTTATTTGACTAGCGGGGACGAGCAGTACTTC | CASSYLTSGDEQYF
TRBJ2-1 | TRBV7-4 | NA | NA | TGTGCCAGCAGCTTACAAGAAGCGGATGCTGAGGACCCCTTC | CASSLQEADAEDPF
TRBJ2-5 | TRBV9 | NA | NA | TGTGCCAGCAGCGTAGAGGCTGCGAGGGAGACCCAGTACTTC | CASSVEAARETQYF
TRBJ1-4 | TRBV20-1 | NA | NA | TGCAGTGCTTGCGAGGAGGACCATGAAAAACTGTTTTTT | CSACEEDHEKLFF
TRBJ1-2 | TRBV15 | once | NA | TGTGCCACCAGCAGAGATCAAAGGGCCGCCGGCCATGGCTACACCTTC | CATSRDQRAAGHGYTF
TRBJ1-6 | TRBV19 | NA | NA | TGTGCCAGTAGTACCTTAAAAAGGGCTTCTCATTCACCCCTCTACTTT | CASSTLKRASHSPLYF
TRBJ2-1 | TRBV20-1 | once | TRBD1 | TGCAGTGGACCGACAGGGCCGACCGGGCAGTTCTTC | CSGPTGPTGQFF
TRBJ1-1 | TRBV7-9 | NA | NA | TGTGCCAGCAGCTTAGTGGAAACAGGGACGACTTTCTTT | CASSLVETGTTFF
TRBJ1-5 | TRBV7-2 | NA | NA | TGTGCCAGTAGCCCGGAGGGCAATCAGCCCCAGCATTTT | CASSPEGNQPQHF
TRBJ1-1 | TRBV7-2 | NA | NA | TGTGCCAGCAGCTTCGAGAGGGGGTACACTAATTCTCTCTTT | CASSFERGYTNSLF
TRBJ2-7 | TRBV29-1 | NA | NA | TGCAGCGTTGACGGCGGTGCCTACGAGCAGTACTTC | CSVDGGAYEQYF
TRBJ1-4 | TRBV20-1 | many | NA | TGCAGTGCTAGACACAGTAGCGAAAAACTGTTTTTT | CSARHSSEKLFF
TRBJ1-6 | TRBV5-1 | NA | NA | TGCGCCAGCAGCCCCGGCGGGGGCAGGGGAGGCAATTCACCCCTCCACTTT | CASSPGGGRGGNSPLHF
TRBJ1-6 | TRBV7-6 | NA | NA | TGTGCCAGCAGCCGAGGAGTACAGGCGCGACCACCCCTCCACTTT | CASSRGVQARPPLHF
TRBJ2-5 | TRBV4-2 | many | NA | TGTGCCAGCAGCCAAGAGTCGGGGCAGCACCAAGAGACCCAGTACTTC | CASSQESGQHQETQYF
TRBJ2-5 | TRBV19 | NA | NA | TGCGCCAGCAGTCAGGCTGGGCAGGGAACCTACGCCCAGTACTTC | CASSQAGQGTYAQYF
TRBJ1-5 | TRBV6-6 | many | NA | TGTGCCAGCAGTTACTCGAAAGCTGGACAGCCCCAGCATTTT | CASSYSKAGQPQHF
TRBJ1-2 | TRBV20-1 | NA | NA | TGCAGTCCCAAAAGACGTGCCCCAGATAACACCTTC | CSPKRRAPDNTF
TRBJ1-4 | TRBV20-1 | NA | NA | TGCAGTGCTAGCAGGGACCCTTCAACTAATGAAAAACTGTTTTTT | CSASRDPSTNEKLFF
TRBJ2-3 | TRBV2 | NA | TRBD2 | TGTGCCAGGCGGCGATTCCTAGCGGGGGGACGCACAGATACGCAGTATTTT | CARRRFLAGGRTDTQYF
TRBJ1-1 | TRBV7-4 | NA | NA | TGTGCCAGCAGTCGGTTCTTGGACACTGAAGCTTTCTTT | CASSRFLDTEAFF
TRBJ2-7 | TRBV20-1 | NA | TRBD1 | TGCAGTGCTAATGGGGACAGTACCTACGAGCAGTACTTC | CSANGDSTYEQYF
TRBJ2-7 | TRBV2 | NA | NA | TGTGCCAGCAGTTATTTCCGAGGGCAAGAGCAGTACTTC | CASSYFRGQEQYF
TRBJ1-3 | TRBV20-1 | NA | NA | TGCAGTGCTGGAAAGGGGCGGGACACTATATATTTT | CSAGKGRDTIYF
TRBJ2-7 | TRBV11-2 | NA | NA | TGTGCCAGCAGCTCCCTTGACAGGGTAGCGGGCCACTACGAGCAGTACTTC | CASSSLDRVAGHYEQYF
TRBJ2-1 | TRBV7-3 | NA | NA | TGTGCCAGCAGCTCGCGCCCGCAAGGGGCAGATGAGCAGTTCTTC | CASSSRPQGADEQFF
TRBJ2-5 | TRBV4-2 | many | TRBD1 | TGTGCCAGCAGTCCACGGACAGGGCGAGGACAAGAGACCCAGTACTTC | CASSPRTGRGQETQYF
TRBJ1-2 | TRBV9 | NA | NA | TGTGCCAGCAGCGTAGCCCCTAGCGGGGGCGGCAGCACCTTC | CASSVAPSGGGSTF
TRBJ1-1 | TRBV6-5 | NA | NA | TGTGCCACCAGCGCGGCCCCGAACACTGAAGCTTTCTTT | CATSAAPNTEAFF
TRBJ2-7 | TRBV5-4 | NA | TRBD1 | TGTGCCAGCAGCCCGGACAGGAACAGGGGCGTCGAGCAGTACTTC | CASSPDRNRGVEQYF
TRBJ2-3 | TRBV5-6 | once | NA | TGTGCCAGCCAGGACACAGTGTCTTCGGCAGATACGCAGTATTTT | CASQDTVSSADTQYF
TRBJ1-2 | TRBV10-1 | NA | NA | TGCGCCAGCAGGGAGGTAGGGGACTCTGGCTACACCTTC | CASREVGDSGYTF
TRBJ2-7 | TRBV6-5 | many | TRBD1 | TGTGCCAGCAGTCCCCGAGGGACAGGGACTATTTACGAGCAGTACTTC | CASSPRGTGTIYEQYF
TRBJ1-2 | TRBV7-2 | NA | NA | TGTGCCAGCAGCGAACCCCACAGGGATGGCTACACCTTC | CASSEPHRDGYTF
TRBJ2-5 | TRBV19 | many | NA | TGTGCCAGTAGTATGAGGGCGGGGAACACACAAGAGACCCAGTACTTC | CASSMRAGNTQETQYF
TRBJ1-1 | TRBV19 | NA | TRBD1 | TGTGCCAGTAGTACGGGGACAGTTGGTGACGCTTTCTTT | CASSTGTVGDAFF
TRBJ1-2 | TRBV12-5 | NA | NA | TGTGCCAGCAGCCAGGAAAGAGACGGCACTGACTATGGCTACACCTTC | CASSQERDGTDYGYTF
TRBJ1-2 | TRBV5-1 | NA | NA | TGCGCCAGCAGCTTATCTAGCGGGGCCCCCTACACCTTC | CASSLSSGAPYTF
TRBJ1-3 | TRBV30 | many | NA | TGTGCCTGGAGTCCAGCGGGGGACACCATATATTTT | CAWSPAGDTIYF
TRBJ2-2 | TRBV9 | many | NA | TGTGCCAGCAGCGTAGGTCCGAACACCGGGGAGCTGTTTTTT | CASSVGPNTGELFF
TRBJ1-2 | TRBV9 | NA | NA | TGTGCCAGCAGCGTAGGGACTACCCACAATGAGCGCTACACCTTC | CASSVGTTHNERYTF
TRBJ2-1 | TRBV12-3/TRBV12-4 | many | TRBD2 | TGTGCCAGCAGTGCCGGGACTAGCCTGTTCTTC | CASSAGTSLFF
TRBJ2-3 | TRBV5-8 | NA | NA | TGTGCCAGCAGCTCAGAGACGGATACGCAGTATTTT | CASSSETDTQYF
TRBJ1-2 | TRBV9 | NA | TRBD1 | TGTGCCAGCAGACTCCTACAGGGGGGAAACTATGGCTCCTTC | CASRLLQGGNYGSF
TRBJ2-7 | TRBV7-2 | NA | NA | TGTGCCAGCAGCGCCGGGGATGAGGAGTCCTTGGGGTACTTC | CASSAGDEESLGYF
TRBJ1-2 | TRBV19 | many | TRBD1 | TGTGCCAGTAAAGGGGGCGGTTATGGCTACACCTTC | CASKGGGYGYTF
TRBJ1-3 | TRBV19 | NA | NA | TGTGCCATCACAATGGAATCTGGAAACACCATATATTTT | CAITMESGNTIYF
TRBJ2-5 | TRBV5-6 | NA | NA | TGTGCCAGCAGCGGAGGATCCGGCACCCAAGAGACCCAGTACTTC | CASSGGSGTQETQYF
TRBJ1-4 | TRBV5-4 | few | NA | TGTGCCAGCAGCTTGGCAGGAAGTGCAACTAATGAAAAACTGTTTTTT | CASSLAGSATNEKLFF
TRBJ2-7 | TRBV5-8 | NA | NA | TGTGCCAGCAGCGCATCTCCAGGGAGCTCCTACGAGCAGTACTTC | CASSASPGSSYEQYF
TRBJ1-1 | TRBV2 | NA | NA | TGTGCCAGCATTGAGTACGAGGCTTTCTTC | CASIEYEAFF
TRBJ1-2 | TRBV2 | many | NA | TGTGCCAGCAGTGAAGGGCAGTTGATCTATGGCTACACCTTC | CASSEGQLIYGYTF
TRBJ1-5 | TRBV29-1 | NA | NA | TGCAGCGTTGAACCAGGTCCCAATCGGCCCGGGCATTTT | CSVEPGPNRPGHF